These 31 T cell receptor beta chains were sequenced from one sample in a study of OX40 agonist ivuxolimab in advanced cancers. The method was immunoSEQ multiplex PCR; TCRdb's version includes in-frame clones alone and lacks a portion of them. Among 55,000 to 70,000 clones listed, around nine tenths were seen once. The specimen was CD4+ or CD8+ T cells sorted from blood, collected in a trial of the OX40 agonist ivuxolimab. These receptors were taken from an adult with an advanced solid tumor such as melanoma, head and neck, liver or kidney cancer.

The chain recombines TRBV5-1 with TRBJ2-3; D not certain. The CDR3 is 17 residues long. Deletions cut 4 bases from V and 4 bases from J, with 22 bases between. Germline lookup yields CDR1 SGHRS and CDR2 YFSETQ. CDR3 loop: CASSPHGGGSNADTQYF. In DNA form, the CDR3 reads TGCGCCAGCAGCCCGCACGGCGGCGGATCAAACGCAGATACGCAGTATTTT.

This rearrangement joins TRBV12-5 to TRBJ2-1, with D perhaps TRBD2 (6 bases). V lost 2 bases, J lost 5 bases, and 10 bases lay in between. There are 14 residues in the CDR3. Germline V lookup: CDR1 LGHNT, CDR2 FRNRAP. CDR3 coding DNA: TGTGCTAGTGGTTTGAACCCGGGGGACAATGAGCAGTTCTTC. Its translation is CASGLNPGDNEQFF.

V and J are TRBV5-1 and TRBJ2-7, with unresolved D. The germline V gene encodes CDR1 SGHRS and CDR2 YFSETQ. Trimming stripped 0 bases from V and 1 base from J, with 8 bases between. The CDR3 is 14 residues long. CDR3 coding DNA: TGCGCCAGCAGCTTGGCCCAGCCTTCCTACGAGCAGTACTTC. It codes for CASSLAQPSYEQYF.

V is TRBV6-4 and J is TRBJ2-3; D might be TRBD2 (7 bases). The V end lost 4 bases, the J end lost 0 bases, and 11 bases lay between the germline ends. This CDR3 region has 15 residues. CDR1 and CDR2 (germline): MRHNA, SNTAGT. The CDR3 sequence: CASSGTGGSTDTQYF. CDR3 DNA: TGTGCCAGCAGTGGAACGGGGGGCAGCACAGATACGCAGTATTTT.

The V and J genes are TRBV7-9 and TRBJ1-2; D possibly corresponds to TRBD1 (6 bases). Germline assignment: CDR1 SEHNR and CDR2 FQNEAQ (reference sequence). Trimming removed 2 bases from V and 7 bases from J, with 23 bases in between. CDR3 length: 17 amino acids. The CDR3 region is CASSLSVGGAAIRGYTF. CDR3 sequence (DNA): TGTGCCAGCAGCTTATCAGTCGGGGGGGCAGCAATACGTGGCTACACCTTC.

The CDR3 is CASSLGPGGEQFF. The CDR3 DNA is TGTGCCAGCAGCTTAGGTCCGGGGGGTGAGCAGTTCTTC. V is TRBV11-3 and J is TRBJ2-1; 7 bases map to TRBD2. CDR3 size: 13 residues. J lost 9 bases, V lost 1 base, and 3 bases had no gene match. Germline V lookup: CDR1 SGHNT, CDR2 YENEEA.

The rearrangement links TRBV7-8 to TRBJ1-4, with no clear D. Germline V gene data show CDR1 as SGHVS and CDR2 as FQNEAQ. Between the trimmed V and J ends, which lost 5 bases and 1 base, there was a span of 11 bases. The CDR3 consists of 15 residues. The CDR3 sequence is CASSHLTETNEKLFF. Written as DNA, the CDR3 is TGTGCCAGCAGCCATCTGACGGAAACTAATGAAAAACTGTTTTTT.

V usage is TRBV6-5 and J usage is TRBJ1-6, with 8 positions matching TRBD1. The CDR3 is made up of 14 amino acids. The V and J ends lost 7 bases and 10 bases, in that order; junction bases with no gene match: 9. From germline, CDR1 is MNHEY and CDR2 SVGAGI. This CDR3 is CASNIRDRNSPLHF. The CDR3 region has the DNA TGTGCCAGCAATATCCGGGACAGGAACTCACCCCTCCACTTT.

The chain couples TRBV11-2 to TRBJ2-7; TRBD1 agrees at 12 bases. V shed 5 bases, J shed 6 bases, and the junction held 8 bases outside the gene matches. This CDR3 region has 15 residues. Germline V gives CDR1 SGHAT, CDR2 FQNNGV. The CDR3 DNA reads as TGTGCCAGCAGCCAGTGGGGACAGGGGGCACTCGAGCAGTACTTC. Residues: CASSQWGQGALEQYF.

This clone was detected only once. J is TRBJ2-1 and V is TRBV9; 8 nucleotides match TRBD2. V lost 4 bases to trimming and J lost 7 bases; unmatched junction nucleotides: 13. This CDR3 is built from 16 residues. CDR1 and CDR2 from the germline V gene are SGDLS and YYNGEE. The CDR3 reads CASSPPTGGGRNEQFF. The CDR3 DNA sequence: TGTGCCAGCAGCCCTCCGACGGGCGGGGGGAGAAATGAGCAGTTCTTC.

This chain joins TRBV7-2 and TRBJ2-5; a weak D match, TRBD2 (5 bases). The better agreement between TRBJ2-7 and the DNA end casts doubt on the J call. CDR1 and CDR2 from the germline V gene are SGHTA and FQGNSA. The CDR3 runs to 12 residues. The CDR3, as DNA: TGTGCCGGAGAGGGCAGCTCCTACGAGCAGTACTTC. It codes for CAGEGSSYEQYF.

This clone was recorded a few times. The chain joins TRBV13 to TRBJ1-1, with 7 positions matching TRBD1. CDR1 PRHDT and CDR2 FYEKMQ come from the germline V gene (reference sequence). V shed 8 bases, J shed 1 base, and the junction held 7 bases outside the gene matches. The CDR3 has 14 amino acids. CDR3 loop: CASRDSQQNTEAFF. CDR3 coding DNA: TGTGCCAGCCGGGACAGCCAACAGAACACTGAAGCTTTCTTT.

The chain links TRBV6-5 to TRBJ2-7; no definite D call. CDR1 is MNHEY, CDR2 SVGAGI, per germline. The CDR3 consists of 13 residues. V gave up 5 bases and J gave up 0 bases, with 8 bases separating them. The CDR3 is CASSPGNSYEQYF. The DNA for the CDR3 is TGTGCCAGCAGTCCTGGGAACTCCTACGAGCAGTACTTC.

The genes are TRBV7-8 and TRBJ1-4, with a weak D call TRBD1 (5 bases). V was shortened by 3 bases and J by 12 bases, with 14 bases between the two germline ends. In germline, CDR1 is SGHVS, CDR2 FQNEAQ. The length of the CDR3 is 13 residues. The CDR3 region is CASSFGTTSELFF. The CDR3 nucleotides read TGTGCCAGCAGCTTTGGGACGACGTCGGAACTGTTTTTT.

V is TRBV13 and J is TRBJ2-7; D unclear. The germline V and J ends were trimmed by 1 base and 2 bases, with 12 bases remaining between them. The CDR3 covers 15 residues. CDR1 and CDR2 from the germline V gene are PRHDT and FYEKMQ (reference sequence). CDR3 in DNA: TGTGCCAGCAGCTTAGAAAGCGCGTCCACCTACGAGCAGTACTTC. It yields the protein CASSLESASTYEQYF. The variable domain in full, completed from reference TRBV13 and TRBJ2-7, reads AAGVIQSPRHLIKEKRETATLKCYPIPRHDTVYWYQQGPGQDPQFLISFYEKMQSDKGSIPDRFSAQQFSDYHSELNMSSLELGDSALYFCASSLESASTYEQYFGPGTRLTVT.

The chain employs TRBV6-5 and TRBJ2-5, with TRBD1 as a possible D gene (6 bases). The CDR3 totals 14 residues. The germline V gene encodes CDR1 MNHEY and CDR2 SVGAGI. Trimming shortened V by 0 bases and J by 2 bases, and 7 bases separated the two germline ends. CDR3 nucleotides: TGTGCCAGCAGTTACTCTGGGACACAAGAGACCCAGTACTTC. It specifies CASSYSGTQETQYF.

CDR3 residues: CASSLDPGTGGAREVVGELFF. In DNA, the CDR3 is TGCGCCAGCAGCCTCGACCCCGGGACAGGGGGAGCGAGGGAGGTTGTGGGGGAGCTGTTTTTT. This chain connects TRBV4-3 to TRBJ2-2; 11 bases match TRBD1. With 4 bases clipped from V and 8 bases from J, the junction kept 24 bases outside the gene matches. CDR1 and CDR2 from the germline V gene are LGHNA and YSLEER. The CDR3 contains 21 residues.

The chain employs TRBV7-9 and TRBJ1-2, with a weak D call TRBD1 (6 bases). The CDR3 runs 13 residues. Deletions cut 1 base from V and 8 bases from J, with 11 bases between. Germline V gene data show CDR1 as SEHNR and CDR2 as FQNEAQ (reference sequence). CDR3 loop: CASSLVQGKGYTF. CDR3 nucleotides: TGTGCCAGCAGCTTAGTTCAGGGGAAAGGCTACACCTTC.

The chain joins TRBV5-1 to TRBJ1-1; TRBD1 matches at 7 bases. V lost 0 bases and J lost 4; bases outside the gene matches: 3. This CDR3 has 14 amino acids. CDR1 SGHRS and CDR2 YFSETQ come from the germline V gene. The CDR3 nucleotides are TGCGCCAGCAGCTTGGCAGGGGGTGGCACTGAAGCTTTCTTT. It is translated as CASSLAGGGTEAFF.

The V call is TRBV6-5, the J call TRBJ2-1; 11 bases line up with TRBD1. Germline loops: CDR1 MNHEY, CDR2 SVGAGI. V gave up 5 bases and J gave up 8 bases; unmatched junction bases: 5. The CDR3 spans 14 residues. The CDR3 sequence: CASSTGQGVHEQFF. In nucleotides, the CDR3 is TGTGCCAGCAGTACGGGACAGGGGGTCCATGAGCAGTTCTTC.

The genes are TRBV6-5 and TRBJ2-1; D perhaps matches TRBD2 (5 bases). Germline V gene data show CDR1 as MNHEY and CDR2 as SVGAGI. V shed 0 bases and J shed 0 bases, with 9 bases lying between them. The CDR3 sequence is 16 residues long. The CDR3 coding sequence is TGTGCCAGCAGTTACTCCTCGGGAAGCTCCTACAATGAGCAGTTCTTC. Residues: CASSYSSGSSYNEQFF.

The CDR3 bases are TGTGCCAGCAGCTTAAAGGGTCCACTAGCCCTCCTCCAAGAGACCCAGTACTTC. The encoded protein is CASSLKGPLALLQETQYF. This rearrangement joins TRBV11-1 to TRBJ2-5; D is perhaps TRBD2 (6 bases). The length of the CDR3 is 18 residues. Germline V lookup: CDR1 SGHAT, CDR2 FQDESV (reference sequence). V lost 2 bases and J 1 base, leaving 20 bases between the germline ends.

V usage is TRBV9 and J usage is TRBJ1-1; TRBD1 agrees at 8 bases. The germline gives CDR1 SGDLS, CDR2 YYNGEE. The CDR3 is 15 amino acids. V lost 4 bases and J lost 7; bases outside the gene matches: 12. This chain's CDR3 is CASSPGSGGGLEAFF. The CDR3 region has the DNA TGTGCCAGCAGCCCCGGCTCAGGGGGCGGTCTTGAAGCTTTCTTT.

The chain couples TRBV13 to TRBJ2-7; a weak D match, TRBD2 (7 bases). The germline V gene encodes CDR1 PRHDT and CDR2 FYEKMQ (reference sequence). The CDR3 has 14 amino acids. Trimming pared 9 bases from V and 0 bases from J, leaving 15 bases between. The CDR3: CASGGGESSYEQYF. In DNA form, the CDR3 reads TGTGCCAGTGGGGGGGGCGAGAGCTCCTACGAGCAGTACTTC.

This clone ranks as medium-sized. The V call is TRBV6-1, the J call TRBJ1-5; 7 bases align to TRBD1. Germline CDR1 is MNHNS and CDR2 is SASEGT. The CDR3 is 14 residues long. The trim removed 3 bases at V and 5 bases at J, leaving 4 bases unmatched. CDR3: CASSDGTDHQPQHF. DNA of the CDR3: TGTGCCAGCAGTGATGGGACAGATCATCAGCCCCAGCATTTT.

This rearrangement joins TRBV5-6 to TRBJ1-1, with D hard to call. Deletions cut 0 bases from V and 5 bases from J, with 8 bases between. Germline lookup yields CDR1 SGHDT and CDR2 YYEEEE. CDR3 length: 13 amino acids. The CDR3 loop is CASSLGGVTEAFF. The CDR3 region has the DNA TGTGCCAGCAGCTTGGGGGGTGTAACTGAAGCTTTCTTT.

The gene calls are TRBV5-1 and TRBJ2-1, with TRBD2 matching over 8 bases. Losses at the gene ends were 2 bases for V and 8 bases for J; bases not matched to a gene: 6. CDR1 is SGHRS, CDR2 YFSETQ, per germline. The CDR3 loop spans 14 amino acids. This chain's CDR3 is CASSFSGGPDEQFF. CDR3 DNA: TGCGCCAGCAGCTTTTCGGGGGGGCCCGATGAGCAGTTCTTC. Together with reference TRBV5-1 and TRBJ2-1, the CDR3 gives the full variable domain: KAGVTQTPRYLIKTRGQQVTLSCSPISGHRSVSWYQQTPGQGLQFLFEYFSETQRNKGNFPGRFSGRQFSNSRSEMNVSTLELGDSALYLCASSFSGGPDEQFFGPGTRLTVL.

J is TRBJ1-1 and V is TRBV15; 9 bases match TRBD1. J was trimmed by 5 bases and V by 3 bases; bases with no gene match: 4. Germline V lookup: CDR1 LNHNV, CDR2 YYDKDF (reference sequence). The CDR3 loop spans 14 amino acids. For the CDR3, the DNA is TGTGCCACCAGCAGCCACAGGGGGCTGACTGAAGCTTTCTTT. Encoded protein: CATSSHRGLTEAFF.

The chain recombines TRBV2 with TRBJ1-2; 10 bases agree with TRBD1. Germline V gene sequence: CDR1 SNHLY, CDR2 FYNNEI. The CDR3 runs to 17 residues. Trimming at V came to 6 bases and at J to 4 bases, leaving 14 bases not matched to a gene. The CDR3 DNA sequence: TGTGCCAGCAGCAATTCTAGGGGGACAGGGGTTGCCTATGGCTACACCTTC. This translates into CASSNSRGTGVAYGYTF.

This CDR3 is CASSEHSTNEKLFF. CDR3 nucleotides: TGTGCCAGCAGTGAGCATTCAACTAATGAAAAACTGTTTTTT. The chain recombines TRBV2 with TRBJ1-4; D uncertain. Germline CDR1 is SNHLY and CDR2 is FYNNEI. This CDR3 comprises 14 residues. With 3 bases removed from V and 0 bases from J, the gap between germline ends came to 5 bases.

This chain connects TRBV19 to TRBJ2-7; D gene unclear. In germline, CDR1 is LNHDA, CDR2 SQIVND (reference sequence). CDR3 length: 11 amino acids. Trimming pared 8 bases from V and 6 bases from J, leaving 11 bases between. In nucleotides, the CDR3 is TGTGCCAGTTCAGGCGGTTTCGAGCAGTACTTC. Amino acid sequence: CASSGGFEQYF.